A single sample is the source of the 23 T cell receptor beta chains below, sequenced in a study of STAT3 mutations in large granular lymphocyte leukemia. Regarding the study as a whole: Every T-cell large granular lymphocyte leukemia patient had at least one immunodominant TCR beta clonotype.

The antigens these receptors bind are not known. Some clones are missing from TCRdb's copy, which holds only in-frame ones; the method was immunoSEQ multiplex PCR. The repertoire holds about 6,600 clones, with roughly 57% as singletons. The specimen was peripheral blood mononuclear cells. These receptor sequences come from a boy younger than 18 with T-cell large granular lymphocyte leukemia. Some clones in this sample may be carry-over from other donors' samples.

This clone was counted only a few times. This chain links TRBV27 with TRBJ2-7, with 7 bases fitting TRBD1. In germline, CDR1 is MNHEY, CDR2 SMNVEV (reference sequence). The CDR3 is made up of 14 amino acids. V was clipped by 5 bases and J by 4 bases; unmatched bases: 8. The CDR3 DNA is TGTGCCAGCAGTGTACTACCGGGACAGTACGAGCAGTACTTC. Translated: CASSVLPGQYEQYF.

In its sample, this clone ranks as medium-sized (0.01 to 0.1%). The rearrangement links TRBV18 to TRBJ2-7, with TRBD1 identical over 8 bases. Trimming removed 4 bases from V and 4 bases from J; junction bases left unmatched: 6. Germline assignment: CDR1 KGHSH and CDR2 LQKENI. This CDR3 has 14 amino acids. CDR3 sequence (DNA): TGTGCCAGCTCACTAGGGACAGGTTTATACGAGCAGTACTTC. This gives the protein CASSLGTGLYEQYF.

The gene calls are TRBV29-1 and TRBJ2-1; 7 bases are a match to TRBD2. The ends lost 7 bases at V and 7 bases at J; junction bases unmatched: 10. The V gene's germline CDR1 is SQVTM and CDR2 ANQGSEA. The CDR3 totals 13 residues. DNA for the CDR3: TGCAGCGGGGAGGGACTCAAGACTAATGAGCAGTTCTTC. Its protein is CSGEGLKTNEQFF.

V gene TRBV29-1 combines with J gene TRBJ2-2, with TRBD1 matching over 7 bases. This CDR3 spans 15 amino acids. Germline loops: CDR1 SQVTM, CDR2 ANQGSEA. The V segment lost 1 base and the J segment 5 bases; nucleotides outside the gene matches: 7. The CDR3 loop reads CSVEGQGVRTGELFF. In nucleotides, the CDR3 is TGCAGCGTTGAAGGGCAGGGGGTTCGGACCGGGGAGCTGTTTTTT.

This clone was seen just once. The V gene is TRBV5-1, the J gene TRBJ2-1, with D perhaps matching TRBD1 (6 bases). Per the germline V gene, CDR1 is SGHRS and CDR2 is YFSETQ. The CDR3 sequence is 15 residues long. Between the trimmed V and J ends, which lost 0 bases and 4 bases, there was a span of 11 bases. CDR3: CASSLGGTQYNEQFF. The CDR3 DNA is TGCGCCAGCAGCTTGGGGGGGACACAATACAATGAGCAGTTCTTC.

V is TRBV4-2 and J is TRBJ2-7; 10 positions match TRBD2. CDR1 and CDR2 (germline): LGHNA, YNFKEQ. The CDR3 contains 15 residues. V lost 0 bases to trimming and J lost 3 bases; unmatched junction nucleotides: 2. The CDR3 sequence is CASSQEGLADYEQYF. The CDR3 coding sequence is TGTGCCAGCAGCCAAGAAGGACTAGCGGACTACGAGCAGTACTTC.

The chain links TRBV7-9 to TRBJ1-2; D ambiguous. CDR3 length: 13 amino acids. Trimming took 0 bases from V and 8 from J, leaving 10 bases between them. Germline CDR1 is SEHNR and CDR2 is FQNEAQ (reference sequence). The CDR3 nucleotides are TGTGCCAGCAGCTTAGCCCAGCCTGGGGGCTACACCTTC. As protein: CASSLAQPGGYTF.

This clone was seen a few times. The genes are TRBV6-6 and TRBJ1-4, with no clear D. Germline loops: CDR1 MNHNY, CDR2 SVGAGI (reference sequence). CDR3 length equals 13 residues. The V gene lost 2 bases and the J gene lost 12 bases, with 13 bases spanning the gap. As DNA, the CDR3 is TGTGCCAGCAGTTACAATGTGGGGTTCCAACTGTTTTTT. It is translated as CASSYNVGFQLFF.

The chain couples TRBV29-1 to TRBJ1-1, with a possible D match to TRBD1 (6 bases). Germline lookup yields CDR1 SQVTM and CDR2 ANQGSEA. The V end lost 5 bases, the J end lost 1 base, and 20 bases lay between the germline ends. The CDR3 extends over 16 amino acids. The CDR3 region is CSVIPGVGGSNTEAFF. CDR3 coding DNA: TGCAGCGTTATCCCCGGGGTAGGGGGATCGAACACTGAAGCTTTCTTT.

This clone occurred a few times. CDR3 sequence (DNA): TGTGCCAGCATCCGGGGAGGGGTGGGAAAACTGTTTTTT. Translation gives CASIRGGVGKLFF. The V gene is TRBV6-6, the J gene TRBJ1-4; D is possibly TRBD1 (5 bases). Germline CDR1 MNHNY, CDR2 SVGAGI (reference sequence). The CDR3 consists of 13 residues. V shed 7 bases and J shed 10 bases, with 16 bases lying between them.

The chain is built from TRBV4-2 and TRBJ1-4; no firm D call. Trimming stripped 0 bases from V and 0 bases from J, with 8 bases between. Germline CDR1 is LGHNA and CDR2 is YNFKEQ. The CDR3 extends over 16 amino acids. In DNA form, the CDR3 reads TGTGCCAGCAGCCAAGATTGGTCAGCAACTAATGAAAAACTGTTTTTT. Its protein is CASSQDWSATNEKLFF.

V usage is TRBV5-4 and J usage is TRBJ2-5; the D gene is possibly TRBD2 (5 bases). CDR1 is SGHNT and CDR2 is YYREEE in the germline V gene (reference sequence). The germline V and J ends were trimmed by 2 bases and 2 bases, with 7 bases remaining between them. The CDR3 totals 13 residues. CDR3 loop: CASSLGGQETQYF. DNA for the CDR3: TGTGCCAGCAGCTTAGGCGGGCAAGAGACCCAGTACTTC.

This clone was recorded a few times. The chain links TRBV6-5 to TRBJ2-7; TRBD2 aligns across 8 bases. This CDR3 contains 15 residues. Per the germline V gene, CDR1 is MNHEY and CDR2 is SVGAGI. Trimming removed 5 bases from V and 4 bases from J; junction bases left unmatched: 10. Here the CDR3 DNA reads TGTGCCAGCAGTCAGTCGCACGGCGGGAGGTACGAGCAGTACTTC. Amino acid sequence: CASSQSHGGRYEQYF.

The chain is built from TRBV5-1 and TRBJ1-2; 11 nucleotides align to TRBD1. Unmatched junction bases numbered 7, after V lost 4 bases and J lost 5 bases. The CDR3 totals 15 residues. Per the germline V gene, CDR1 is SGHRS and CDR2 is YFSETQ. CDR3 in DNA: TGCGCCAGCAGCCCCAAGGACAGGGGGCCATATGGCTACACCTTC. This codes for CASSPKDRGPYGYTF.

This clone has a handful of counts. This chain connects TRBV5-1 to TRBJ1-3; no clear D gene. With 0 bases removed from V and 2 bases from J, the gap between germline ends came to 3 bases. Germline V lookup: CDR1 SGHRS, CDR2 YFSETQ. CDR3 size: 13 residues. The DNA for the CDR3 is TGCGCCAGCAGCTTGGAAGCTGGAAACACCATATATTTT. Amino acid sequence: CASSLEAGNTIYF.

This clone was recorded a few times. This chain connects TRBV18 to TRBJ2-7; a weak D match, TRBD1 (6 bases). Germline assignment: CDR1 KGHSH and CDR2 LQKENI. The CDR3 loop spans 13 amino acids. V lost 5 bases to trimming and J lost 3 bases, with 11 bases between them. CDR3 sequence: CASSFIGGYEQYF. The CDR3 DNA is TGTGCCAGCTCATTCATAGGGGGCTACGAGCAGTACTTC.

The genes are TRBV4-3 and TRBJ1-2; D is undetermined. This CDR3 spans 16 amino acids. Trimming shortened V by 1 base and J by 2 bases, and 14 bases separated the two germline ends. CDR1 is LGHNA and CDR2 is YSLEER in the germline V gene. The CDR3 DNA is TGCGCCAGCAGCCAAGTGAGAGGCCAGATCAACTATGGCTACACCTTC. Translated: CASSQVRGQINYGYTF.

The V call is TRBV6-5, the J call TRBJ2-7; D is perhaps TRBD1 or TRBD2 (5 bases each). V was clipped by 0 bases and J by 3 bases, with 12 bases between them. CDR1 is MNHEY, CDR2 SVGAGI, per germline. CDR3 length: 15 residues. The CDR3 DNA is TGTGCCAGCAGTTACTCATCGGGACGGCACTACGAGCAGTACTTC. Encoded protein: CASSYSSGRHYEQYF.

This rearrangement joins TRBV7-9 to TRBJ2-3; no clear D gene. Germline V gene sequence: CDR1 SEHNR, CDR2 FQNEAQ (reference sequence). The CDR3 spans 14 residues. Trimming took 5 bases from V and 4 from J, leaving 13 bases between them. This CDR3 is CASSVASGADTQYF. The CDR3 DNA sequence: TGTGCCAGCAGCGTTGCGTCAGGCGCAGATACGCAGTATTTT.

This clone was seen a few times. The DNA for the CDR3 is TGCGCCAGCAGCGCAGGACAGGGTTGGAACAATGAGCAGTTCTTC. It encodes CASSAGQGWNNEQFF. V is TRBV5-1 and J is TRBJ2-1, with 8 bases identical to TRBD1. V shed 4 bases and J 5 bases; nucleotides not matched to a gene: 8. The CDR3 length is 15 residues. The germline gives CDR1 SGHRS, CDR2 YFSETQ.

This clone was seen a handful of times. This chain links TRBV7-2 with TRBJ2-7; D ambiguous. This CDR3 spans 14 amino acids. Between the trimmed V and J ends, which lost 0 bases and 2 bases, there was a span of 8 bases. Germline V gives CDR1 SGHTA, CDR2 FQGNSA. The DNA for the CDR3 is TGTGCCAGCAGCTTAGCCACTTCCCCCTACGAGCAGTACTTC. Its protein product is CASSLATSPYEQYF.

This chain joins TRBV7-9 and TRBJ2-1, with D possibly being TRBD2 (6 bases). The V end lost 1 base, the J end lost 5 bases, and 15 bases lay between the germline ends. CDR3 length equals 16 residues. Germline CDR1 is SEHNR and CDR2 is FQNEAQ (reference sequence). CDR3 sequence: CASSLVLGGPNNEQFF. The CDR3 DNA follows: TGTGCCAGCAGCTTAGTGTTGGGGGGACCGAACAATGAGCAGTTCTTC.

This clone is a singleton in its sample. CDR3 bases: TGCGCCAGCAGCTTGGGGTTTGTCGAGCAGTACTTC. Its translation is CASSLGFVEQYF. The chain carries TRBV5-1 and TRBJ2-7; D remains ambiguous. The germline V and J ends were trimmed by 0 bases and 6 bases, with 7 bases remaining between them. CDR1 and CDR2 from the germline V gene are SGHRS and YFSETQ. This CDR3 spans 12 amino acids.